This T cell receptor (beta chain) was found in a study of beta chain features in type 1 diabetes. Study-level information: Summed over all samples, the examined sorted cells came to roughly 110 million.

General study points: Type 1 diabetes patients had fewer VDJ junction insertions and more deletions. There was a moderate but significant shortening of TCRB CDR3s in all four CD4+ subsets of Type 1 diabetes patients. The cDNA sequencing approach could over-represent high-TCR-expressing cells.

This clone was observed a few times. Its specificity is not known. The whole isolated RNA underwent reverse transcription, so sequencing captured expressed TCRB transcripts. Average reads for naive, central memory and regulatory T cell samples were about 3.7 million. Profiled with immunoSEQ multiplex PCR; TCRdb holds only in-frame clones, not every one. The repertoire consists of about 160,000 clones, with 63% occurring once and the leading ten covering 0.08% to 0.09%. The CDR3 totals 13 residues. Germline CDR1 is MNHEY and CDR2 is SVGAGI. Trimming left V 4 bases short and J 3 bases short, with 10 bases between.

The sequence came from a man aged 30 to 39 with type 1 diabetes. The chain is built from TRBV6-5 and TRBJ2-7; D gene unclear. The sequencing sample was made of naive CD4+ T cells from blood. The CDR3 bases are TGTGCCAGCAGTTCTGGCATGATCTACGAGCAGTACTTC. Its protein is CASSSGMIYEQYF.